Below, one TCR beta chain is given with its context. Data came from immunoSEQ multiplex PCR; TCRdb stores just in-frame clones and leaves some out. Here the sample spans about 88,000 clones, about nine tenths being singletons. This sample was taken from a study of technical replicates of blood from several donors. CDR3 length: 17 amino acids. Germline V gene data show CDR1 as MGHRA and CDR2 as YSYEKL. V was pared by 3 bases and J by 1 base, with 19 bases between. The genes are TRBV4-1 and TRBJ2-7; weak D call: TRBD2 (5 bases). This TCR was recovered from a human donor in good health. Specimen: T cells isolated from PBMCs. DNA for the CDR3: TGCGCCAGCAGCCAGCTTAACCTCCTCGGGGTTTCCTACGAGCAGTACTTC. It specifies CASSQLNLLGVSYEQYF.